The 5 T cell receptor beta chains below were found in one sample sequenced in a study of blood T cell repertoires in COVID-19. Repertoires were generated with immunoSEQ multiplex PCR, while TCRdb's copy carries only in-frame clones and drops some. Among about 170,000 clones listed, roughly 80% were seen once. Source material: peripheral blood. These receptor sequences come from a woman in her seventies with COVID-19, enrolled during active disease.

This chain joins TRBV5-6 and TRBJ2-5; 8 bases are a match to TRBD1. CDR3 length: 13 amino acids. Germline V gene lookup returns CDR1 SGHDT and CDR2 YYEEEE. Trimming at V came to 4 bases and at J to 5 bases, leaving 4 bases not matched to a gene. The CDR3 protein is CASSRRQGETQYF. The CDR3 coding sequence is TGTGCCAGCAGCCGACGACAGGGGGAGACCCAGTACTTC.

The chain carries TRBV11-2 and TRBJ2-5, with 10 bases identical to TRBD2. CDR3 length: 14 amino acids. Per the germline V gene, CDR1 is SGHAT and CDR2 is FQNNGV. V was pared by 9 bases and J by 1 base, with 5 bases of the junction left unmatched. The CDR3 sequence is CASSSGSGQETQYF. The CDR3 DNA sequence: TGTGCCAGTTCTAGCGGGAGCGGCCAAGAGACCCAGTACTTC.

The rearrangement uses TRBV29-1 and TRBJ1-2; maybe TRBD1 (5 bases). The ends were cut back, 1 base at V and 5 bases at J, with 11 bases in the middle. The germline V gene has CDR1 SQVTM and CDR2 ANQGSEA. The CDR3 consists of 13 residues. The CDR3 protein is CSVEGVGGYGYTF. The CDR3, as DNA: TGCAGCGTTGAAGGTGTGGGGGGGTATGGCTACACCTTC.

V and J are TRBV5-1 and TRBJ2-6; D is ambiguous. V was pared by 0 bases and J by 2 bases, with 6 bases between. The length of the CDR3 is 15 residues. Germline V gene sequence: CDR1 SGHRS, CDR2 YFSETQ. The CDR3: CASSLDSTGANVLTF. In nucleotides, the CDR3 is TGCGCCAGCAGCTTGGACAGTACTGGGGCCAACGTCCTGACTTTC.

The chain employs TRBV5-1 and TRBJ2-5; D gene uncertain. The CDR3 loop spans 13 amino acids. V lost 0 bases and J lost 3, with 6 bases in between. Germline CDR1 and CDR2: SGHRS and YFSETQ. The CDR3 nucleotides read TGCGCCAGCAGCTTGGGCGCGGAAGAGACCCAGTACTTC. Translating it yields CASSLGAEETQYF.